One and the same sample provided the 19 T cell receptor beta chains below, sequenced in a study of T-cell memory formation after mild COVID-19. TCRdb re-analysed the 5' RACE reads in MiXCR, keeping a single row per CDR3 protein. The table records tens of thousands of distinct CDR3 sequences, about 16% of them present only once. The sequenced sample consisted of PBMCs or a T cell subset sorted from them (not recorded which). The source is a man between 18 and 35 years old who had mild COVID-19 (a few samples of this study predate the infection). Cell type and time point are not known.

V and J are TRBV2 and TRBJ2-3, with D possibly matching TRBD2 (6 bases). V was clipped by 8 bases and J by 2 bases, with 17 bases between them. From germline, CDR1 is SNHLY and CDR2 FYNNEI. The CDR3 contains 15 residues. The CDR3 coding sequence is TGTGCCAGCTCCCCCGACGGGGGAGTCACAGATACGCAGTATTTT. Translated, it gives CASSPDGGVTDTQYF.

At least ten counts were recorded for this clonotype. V usage is TRBV7-9 and J usage is TRBJ2-7, with D tentatively TRBD2 (5 bases). The CDR3 runs 13 residues. CDR1 is SEHNR, CDR2 FQNEAQ, per germline (reference sequence). Trimming stripped 0 bases from V and 3 bases from J, with 6 bases between. In DNA form, the CDR3 reads TGTGCCAGCAGCTTAGCGGGAGTCTACGAGCAGTACTTC. Protein product: CASSLAGVYEQYF. Using reference TRBV7-9 and TRBJ2-7 for the parts outside the CDR3, the full variable domain is DTGVSQNPRHKITKRGQNVTFRCDPISEHNRLYWYRQTLGQGPEFLTYFQNEAQLEKSRLLSDRFSAERPKGSFSTLEIQRTEQGDSAMYLCASSLAGVYEQYFGPGTRLTVT.

The gene calls are TRBV11-2 and TRBJ2-3, with a tentative D call TRBD2 (6 bases). The CDR3 extends over 12 amino acids. V was trimmed by 7 bases and J by 7 bases, leaving 12 bases between them. Germline loops: CDR1 SGHAT, CDR2 FQNNGV. The CDR3 DNA reads TGTGCCAGCACCAATGGAGGGAATACGCAGTATTTT. As protein: CASTNGGNTQYF. The full variable domain, its missing parts supplied by reference TRBV11-2 and TRBJ2-3, is EAGVAQSPRYKIIEKRQSVAFWCNPISGHATLYWYQQILGQGPKLLIQFQNNGVVDDSQLPKDRFSAERLKGVDSTLKIQPAKLEDSAVYLCASTNGGNTQYFGPGTRLTVL.

This rearrangement joins TRBV29-1 to TRBJ1-5, with 8 nucleotides matching TRBD1. The CDR3 runs 13 residues. Trimming took 3 bases from V and 7 from J; bases not matched to a gene: 5. CDR1 is SQVTM, CDR2 ANQGSEA, per germline. This CDR3 reads CSVEDRVGQPQHF. The DNA of the CDR3 is TGCAGCGTTGAGGACAGGGTAGGCCAGCCCCAGCATTTT.

This clonotype was seen just once. The chain joins TRBV4-3 to TRBJ1-1; D remains ambiguous. Germline V gene data show CDR1 as LGHNA and CDR2 as YSLEER. The CDR3 totals 15 residues. The V gene lost 4 bases and the J gene lost 1 base, with 13 bases spanning the gap. For the CDR3, the DNA is TGCGCCAGCAGCCCGCGCCCAGGAGAGAACACTGAAGCTTTCTTT. Translation: CASSPRPGENTEAFF.

The rearrangement links TRBV6-6 to TRBJ1-1; no clear D gene. Trimming shortened V by 6 bases and J by 5 bases, and 16 bases separated the two germline ends. The V gene's germline CDR1 is MNHNY and CDR2 SVGAGI (reference sequence). The CDR3 loop spans 14 amino acids. CDR3: CASRAREVWTEAFF. CDR3 DNA: TGTGCCAGCAGGGCACGGGAAGTCTGGACTGAAGCTTTCTTT.

This chain connects TRBV19 to TRBJ1-2; D is uncertain. Trimming took off 3 bases at V and 8 bases at J, with 10 bases between the two ends. The CDR3 spans 12 residues. Germline CDR1 is LNHDA and CDR2 is SQIVND (reference sequence). CDR3 sequence (DNA): TGTGCCAGTAGTATGGGCCTTTTCGGCTACACCTTC. Translated: CASSMGLFGYTF.

The V and J genes are TRBV10-3 and TRBJ2-7, with 7 positions matching TRBD1. V dropped 9 bases and J dropped 6; count of bases not matched to a gene: 5. The CDR3 covers 11 residues. The germline gives CDR1 ENHRY, CDR2 SYGVKD. The CDR3 is CAISQGTEQYV. In nucleotides, the CDR3 is TGTGCCATATCACAGGGGACCGAGCAGTACGTC.

The genes are TRBV7-9 and TRBJ2-1, with D perhaps matching TRBD1 or TRBD2 (5 bases each). The V end lost 5 bases, the J end lost 8 bases, and 10 bases lay between the germline ends. Germline-derived CDR1 and CDR2 are SEHNR and FQNEAQ (reference sequence). The CDR3 has 12 residues. The CDR3 loop reads CASSRGGYEQFF. The CDR3 DNA is TGTGCCAGCAGCCGTGGGGGTTATGAGCAGTTCTTC.

This clonotype was detected only a few times. The CDR3 DNA is TGTGCCAGCAGCCAAGGGACGAACACCTATAATTCACCCCTCCACTTT. This sequence encodes CASSQGTNTYNSPLHF. V gene TRBV5-5 combines with J gene TRBJ1-6; TRBD1 is a possible D gene (5 bases). V was clipped by 4 bases and J by 2 bases, with 13 bases between them. The CDR3 has 16 amino acids. The germline CDR1 and CDR2 sequences are SGHKS and YYEKEE (reference sequence).

This clonotype was observed a few times. The chain is built from TRBV14 and TRBJ2-3, with a tentative D call TRBD2 (6 bases). Germline V lookup: CDR1 SGHDN, CDR2 FVKESK. Trimming removed 2 bases at V and 6 bases at J, with 15 bases between. There are 15 residues in the CDR3. CDR3 in amino acids: CASSQQYRGVDTQYF. In DNA, the CDR3 is TGTGCCAGCAGCCAACAGTACCGCGGGGTTGATACGCAGTATTTT.

The chain's CDR3 is CASSLEGHPKAEQYV. DNA for the CDR3: TGTGCCAGCAGCTTAGAAGGACACCCCAAAGCGGAGCAGTACGTC. The chain combines TRBV7-6 with TRBJ2-7; tentative D call: TRBD1 (5 bases). The germline V gene has CDR1 SGHVS and CDR2 FNYEAQ. V shed 1 base and J shed 7 bases, with 17 bases lying between them. CDR3 size: 15 residues.

Only a few counts were recorded for this clonotype. The genes are TRBV12-3 or TRBV12-4 and TRBJ1-4; D not resolved. Trimming left V 3 bases short and J 3 bases short, with 8 bases between. The CDR3 is 14 residues long. CDR3 coding DNA: TGTGCCAGCAGTTTTCAGGACCCTAATGAAAAACTGTTTTTT. It codes for CASSFQDPNEKLFF.

The chain carries TRBV6-2 or TRBV6-3 and TRBJ2-7; D possibly corresponds to TRBD1 (6 bases). V was shortened by 10 bases and J by 2 bases, with 15 bases between the two germline ends. Germline assignment: CDR1 MNHEY and CDR2 SVGEGT. This CDR3 is built from 13 residues. CDR3 sequence reads: CATSGHDTYEQYF. In nucleotides, the CDR3 is TGTGCCACCTCGGGACACGATACCTACGAGCAGTACTTC.

The chain couples TRBV4-3 to TRBJ2-5; TRBD2 matches at 9 bases. Germline loops: CDR1 LGHNA, CDR2 YSLEER. The V segment lost 0 bases and the J segment 5 bases; nucleotides outside the gene matches: 16. The CDR3 sequence is 19 residues long. The CDR3 DNA reads as TGCGCCAGCAGCCAAGATATCCCGATTAGCGGGGGTCTCTGGGAGACCCAGTACTTC. Translation: CASSQDIPISGGLWETQYF.

V usage is TRBV6-2 or TRBV6-3 and J usage is TRBJ2-2; D is ambiguous. The CDR3 covers 14 residues. V lost 0 bases and J 3 bases, leaving 5 bases between the germline ends. Germline CDR1 MNHEY, CDR2 SVGEGT. The CDR3 protein is CASSYSGYTGELFF. The CDR3 DNA sequence: TGTGCCAGCAGTTACTCGGGTTACACCGGGGAGCTGTTTTTT.

The rearrangement uses TRBV5-1 and TRBJ2-3; D remains ambiguous. CDR3 length: 16 residues. Germline CDR1 and CDR2: SGHRS and YFSETQ. V lost 0 bases to trimming and J lost 3 bases, with 14 bases between them. The CDR3 bases are TGCGCCAGCAGCTTGGACTGGGCCCTTTCTACAGATACGCAGTATTTT. Residues: CASSLDWALSTDTQYF.

The genes are TRBV4-1 and TRBJ2-3; unclear D gene. V was pared by 1 base and J by 6 bases, with 8 bases between. Germline CDR1 MGHRA, CDR2 YSYEKL. The CDR3 runs to 13 residues. In DNA form, the CDR3 reads TGCGCCAGCAGCCAAGGACCCCAGGATACGCAGTATTTT. It yields the protein CASSQGPQDTQYF.

The chain links TRBV7-2 to TRBJ2-2; D remains unclear. V was shortened by 5 bases and J by 7 bases, with 8 bases between the two germline ends. Germline assignment: CDR1 SGHTA and CDR2 FQGNSA. The CDR3 has 12 amino acids. The CDR3 DNA follows: TGTGCCAGCAGCCTCCGGAACGGGGAGCTGTTTTTT. This translates into CASSLRNGELFF.